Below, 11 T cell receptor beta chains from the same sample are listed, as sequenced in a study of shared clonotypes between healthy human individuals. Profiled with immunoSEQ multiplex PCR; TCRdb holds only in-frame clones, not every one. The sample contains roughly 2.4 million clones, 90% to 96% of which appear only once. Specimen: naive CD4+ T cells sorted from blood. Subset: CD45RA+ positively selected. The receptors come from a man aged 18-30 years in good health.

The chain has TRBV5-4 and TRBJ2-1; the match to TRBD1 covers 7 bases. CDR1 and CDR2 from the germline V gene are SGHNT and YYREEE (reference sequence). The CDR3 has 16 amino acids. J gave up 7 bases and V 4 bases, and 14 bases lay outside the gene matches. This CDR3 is CASSDPGQRLLNEQFF. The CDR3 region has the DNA TGTGCCAGCAGCGATCCGGGACAGCGGCTTCTGAATGAGCAGTTCTTC.

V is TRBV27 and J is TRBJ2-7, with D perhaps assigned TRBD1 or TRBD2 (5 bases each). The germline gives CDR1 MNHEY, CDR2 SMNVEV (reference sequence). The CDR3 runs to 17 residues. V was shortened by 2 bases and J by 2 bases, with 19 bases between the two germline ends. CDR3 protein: CASSLPLGAGKTYEQYF. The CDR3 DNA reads TGTGCCAGCAGTTTACCCCTCGGGGCAGGAAAGACCTACGAGCAGTACTTC.

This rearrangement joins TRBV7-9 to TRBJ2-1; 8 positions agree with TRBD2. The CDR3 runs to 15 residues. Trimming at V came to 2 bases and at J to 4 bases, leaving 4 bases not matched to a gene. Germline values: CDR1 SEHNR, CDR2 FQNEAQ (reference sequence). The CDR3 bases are TGTGCCAGCAGCTTAACGGCGGGGGGATACAATGAGCAGTTCTTC. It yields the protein CASSLTAGGYNEQFF.

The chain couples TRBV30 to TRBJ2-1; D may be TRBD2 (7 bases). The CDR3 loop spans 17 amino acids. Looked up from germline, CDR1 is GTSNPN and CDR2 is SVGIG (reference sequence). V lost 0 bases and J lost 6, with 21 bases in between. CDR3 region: CAWSVLLGGAPVNEQFF. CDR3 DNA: TGTGCCTGGAGTGTACTCCTAGGGGGGGCGCCGGTCAATGAGCAGTTCTTC.

CDR3 sequence reads: CASSPPVGGSNEKLFF. In DNA, the CDR3 is TGTGCCAGCTCACCACCCGTTGGAGGGTCCAATGAAAAACTGTTTTTT. V is TRBV18 and J is TRBJ1-4; D unclear. Trimming cost V 0 bases and J 5 bases, with 13 bases left between them. The CDR3 spans 16 residues. Germline V gives CDR1 KGHSH, CDR2 LQKENI. The variable domain in full, completed from reference TRBV18 and TRBJ1-4, reads NAGVMQNPRHLVRRRGQEARLRCSPMKGHSHVYWYRQLPEEGLKFMVYLQKENIIDESGMPKERFSAEFPKEGPSILRIQQVVRGDSAAYFCASSPPVGGSNEKLFFGSGTQLSVL.

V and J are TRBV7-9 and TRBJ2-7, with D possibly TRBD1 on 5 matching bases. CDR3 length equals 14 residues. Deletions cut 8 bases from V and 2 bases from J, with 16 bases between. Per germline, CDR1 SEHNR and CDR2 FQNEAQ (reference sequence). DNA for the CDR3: TGTGCCAGCTATAGTAACAGGCTCCCCTACGAGCAGTACTTC. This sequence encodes CASYSNRLPYEQYF.

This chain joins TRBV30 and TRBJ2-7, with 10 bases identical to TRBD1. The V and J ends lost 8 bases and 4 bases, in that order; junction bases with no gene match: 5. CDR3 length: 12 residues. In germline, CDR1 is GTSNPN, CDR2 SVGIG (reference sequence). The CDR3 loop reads CAGTGVKYEQYF. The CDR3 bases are TGTGCCGGGACAGGGGTGAAGTACGAGCAGTACTTC.

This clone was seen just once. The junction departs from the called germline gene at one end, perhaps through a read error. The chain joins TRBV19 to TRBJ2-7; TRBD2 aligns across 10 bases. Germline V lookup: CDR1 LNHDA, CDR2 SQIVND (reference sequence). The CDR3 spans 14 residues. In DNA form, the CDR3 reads TGTGCCAGTAGAATAGCGGGAGGCTCCTACGAGCAGTACTTC. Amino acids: CASRIAGGSYEQYF.

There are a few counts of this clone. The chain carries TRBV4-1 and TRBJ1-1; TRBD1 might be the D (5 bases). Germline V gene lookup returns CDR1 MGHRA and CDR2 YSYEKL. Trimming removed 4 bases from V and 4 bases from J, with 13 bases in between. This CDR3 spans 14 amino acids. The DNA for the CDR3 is TGCGCCAGCAGCCGCCTCCACGGGACCACTGAAGCTTTCTTT. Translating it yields CASSRLHGTTEAFF.

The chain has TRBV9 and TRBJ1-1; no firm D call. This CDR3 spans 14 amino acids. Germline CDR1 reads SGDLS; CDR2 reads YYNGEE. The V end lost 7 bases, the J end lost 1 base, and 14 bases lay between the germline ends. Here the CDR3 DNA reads TGTGCCAGCCGCGGTGGTGGAGGGAACACTGAAGCTTTCTTT. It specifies CASRGGGGNTEAFF.

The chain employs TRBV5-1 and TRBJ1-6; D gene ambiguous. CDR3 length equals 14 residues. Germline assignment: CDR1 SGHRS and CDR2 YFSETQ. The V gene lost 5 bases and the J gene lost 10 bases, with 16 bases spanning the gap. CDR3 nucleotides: TGCGCCAGCAGGGCTGGCACCGTTGGGTCACCCCTCCACTTT. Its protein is CASRAGTVGSPLHF. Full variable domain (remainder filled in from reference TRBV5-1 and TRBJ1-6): KAGVTQTPRYLIKTRGQQVTLSCSPISGHRSVSWYQQTPGQGLQFLFEYFSETQRNKGNFPGRFSGRQFSNSRSEMNVSTLELGDSALYLCASRAGTVGSPLHFGNGTRLTVT.